A selection of T cell receptor beta chains follows, all from one sample in a study of T cell repertoires in cytomegalovirus infection. Their recognized antigens are unknown. TCRdb fed the reads into MiXCR, producing one record per CDR3 protein. The sample has almost 90,000 distinct CDR3 sequences, 29% seen once; the top ten hold 65% to 75%. The sample here was CD8+ T cells from cultured PBMCs, taken from culture after CMV antigen stimulation. The receptors derive from a human donor in good health (CMV status not recorded). Some clones in this sample may be carry-over from other donors' samples. The CDR3 runs from the conserved cysteine through the conserved F or W. Fields, in order: J gene, V gene, CDR3 protein.

j_gene: TRBJ2-3; v_gene: TRBV10-3; CDR3aa: CAISESPRGDTQYF
j_gene: TRBJ2-7; v_gene: TRBV12-3/TRBV12-4; CDR3aa: CASSLGSGGAYEQYF
j_gene: TRBJ2-1; v_gene: TRBV7-6; CDR3aa: CASSLAATGRKNNEQFF
j_gene: TRBJ2-5; v_gene: TRBV7-7; CDR3aa: CASSSSTGGGETQYF
j_gene: TRBJ2-3; v_gene: TRBV20-1; CDR3aa: CSARSGAQLRSTDTQYF
j_gene: TRBJ2-3; v_gene: TRBV28; CDR3aa: CASSFGLAGAYYTDTQYF
j_gene: TRBJ2-2; v_gene: TRBV12-3/TRBV12-4; CDR3aa: CASSLPDSLGELFF
j_gene: TRBJ2-4; v_gene: TRBV29-1; CDR3aa: CSVERLAGGNIQYF
j_gene: TRBJ2-1; v_gene: TRBV7-8; CDR3aa: CASSFFRLADNEQFF
j_gene: TRBJ1-1; v_gene: TRBV2; CDR3aa: CASSGTGGLEAFF
j_gene: TRBJ2-4; v_gene: TRBV7-9; CDR3aa: CASSDGLNAKNIQYF
j_gene: TRBJ2-5; v_gene: TRBV27; CDR3aa: CASSHRLAGGQETQYF
j_gene: TRBJ2-1; v_gene: TRBV19; CDR3aa: CASSIGAGGFEQFF
j_gene: TRBJ1-2; v_gene: TRBV15; CDR3aa: CATSRGGSTGNDGYTF
j_gene: TRBJ2-1; v_gene: TRBV29-1; CDR3aa: CSVLQRGSEQFF
j_gene: TRBJ1-3; v_gene: TRBV12-3/TRBV12-4; CDR3aa: CASSLDSNNGNTIYF
j_gene: TRBJ1-2; v_gene: TRBV19; CDR3aa: CASSPTGDYGYTF
j_gene: TRBJ1-1; v_gene: TRBV19; CDR3aa: CASSSRVSNTEAFF
j_gene: TRBJ1-5; v_gene: TRBV7-8; CDR3aa: CASSLWGGWESNQPQHF
j_gene: TRBJ1-5; v_gene: TRBV27; CDR3aa: CASRAQDWQPQHF
j_gene: TRBJ1-1; v_gene: TRBV2; CDR3aa: CASGDSRHVEAFF
j_gene: TRBJ1-1; v_gene: TRBV12-3/TRBV12-4; CDR3aa: CASSLMNGEAFF
j_gene: TRBJ2-1; v_gene: TRBV6-6; CDR3aa: CASSGGGTYNEQFF
j_gene: TRBJ2-1; v_gene: TRBV27; CDR3aa: CASRSGGEYNEQFF
j_gene: TRBJ1-2; v_gene: TRBV20-1; CDR3aa: CSASNGYTF